This passage covers 17 T cell receptor beta chains from one sample sequenced in a study of blood T cells in healthy people across ages. Through a sample-barcoded 5' primer and a J-beta primer mix, a second PCR was run for roughly 7 to 12 cycles. TCRdb used MiXCR to reprocess the 5' RACE reads, holding one entry per CDR3 protein. The data hold 1 million to 1.2 million distinct CDR3 sequences, with more than 30% observed a single time. The specimen was blood. The source is a man between 18 and 29 years old in good health.

There are a few counts of this clonotype. The chain uses TRBV10-3 and TRBJ2-3; 7 nucleotides align to TRBD1. The V and J ends lost 4 bases and 3 bases, in that order; junction bases with no gene match: 10. The CDR3 is 16 amino acids. Germline assignment: CDR1 ENHRY and CDR2 SYGVKD. Written as DNA, the CDR3 is TGTGCCATCAGTGGGACGACAGGGATAGGGACAGATACGCAGTATTTT. Translation gives CAISGTTGIGTDTQYF.

The gene calls are TRBV19 and TRBJ2-1; 11 positions match TRBD2. The CDR3 contains 17 residues. V trimming: 5 bases; J trimming: 0 bases; junction bases outside the gene matches: 6. CDR1 is LNHDA, CDR2 SQIVND, per germline (reference sequence). In DNA form, the CDR3 reads TGTGCCAGTAGTGGGACTAGCGGCCTAAGCTCCTACAATGAGCAGTTCTTC. Its translation: CASSGTSGLSSYNEQFF.

This chain links TRBV7-2 with TRBJ1-1, with D uncertain. Germline V CDR1 and CDR2: SGHTA, FQGNSA. The CDR3 sequence is 13 residues long. Deletions cut 7 bases from V and 0 bases from J, with 9 bases between. CDR3 loop: CASKRLLNTEAFF. CDR3 nucleotide sequence: TGTGCCAGCAAGCGGCTATTGAACACTGAAGCTTTCTTT.

A few counts support this clonotype. The V call is TRBV7-2, the J call TRBJ1-2; no reliable D call. CDR3 size: 12 residues. The ends were cut back, 8 bases at V and 5 bases at J, with 12 bases in the middle. Germline V gene sequence: CDR1 SGHTA, CDR2 FQGNSA. The CDR3 region is CASVADLYGYTF. The CDR3 region has the DNA TGTGCCAGCGTAGCAGACTTATATGGCTACACCTTC.

This sequence joins TRBV7-2 and TRBJ1-2; TRBD1 aligns across 7 bases. Losses at the gene ends were 5 bases for V and 5 bases for J; bases not matched to a gene: 5. Germline V gene sequence: CDR1 SGHTA, CDR2 FQGNSA. The CDR3 consists of 13 residues. The DNA for the CDR3 is TGTGCCAGCAGCACGACAGGGAGTTATGGCTACACCTTC. It specifies CASSTTGSYGYTF.

The chain links TRBV7-9 to TRBJ2-3; D not certain. CDR1 is SEHNR, CDR2 FQNEAQ, per germline (reference sequence). V gave up 5 bases and J gave up 6 bases, with 15 bases separating them. This CDR3 contains 14 residues. The CDR3 DNA sequence: TGTGCCAGCAGCGTAGATCCGGCCAGCGATACGCAGTATTTT. Translating gives CASSVDPASDTQYF.

This clonotype turned up a few times. The rearrangement uses TRBV27 and TRBJ2-3; TRBD1 is a possible D gene (5 bases). The CDR3 consists of 17 residues. Germline assignment: CDR1 MNHEY and CDR2 SMNVEV (reference sequence). V dropped 0 bases and J dropped 1 base, with 14 bases sitting between them. Here the CDR3 DNA reads TGTGCCAGCAGTTTATCGGTTGGGGCCGCCCGCACAGATACGCAGTATTTT. Protein product: CASSLSVGAARTDTQYF.

Remarks on this clonotype: A much bigger clone sits one base away, suggesting this may be a read error. The chain couples TRBV4-1 to TRBJ1-2, with D unresolved. Trimming removed 3 bases from V and 3 bases from J, with 11 bases in between. The length of the CDR3 is 14 residues. CDR1 MGHRA and CDR2 YSYEKL come from the germline V gene. The CDR3, as DNA: TGCGCCAGCAGCCAGGCATCAGCATACTATGGCTACACCTTC. Amino acids: CASSQASAYYGYTF.

The V call is TRBV6-5, the J call TRBJ2-3; no clear D. Germline values: CDR1 MNHEY, CDR2 SVGAGI. V was pared by 2 bases and J by 11 bases, with 14 bases between. The CDR3 is 13 amino acids. The CDR3 loop reads CASSYLDGLEQYF. CDR3 DNA: TGTGCCAGCAGTTACCTCGATGGGCTGGAGCAGTATTTT.

V and J are TRBV9 and TRBJ2-4, with unresolved D. Germline CDR1 reads SGDLS; CDR2 reads YYNGEE. The CDR3 spans 18 residues. V lost 3 bases and J 3 bases, leaving 22 bases between the germline ends. The CDR3 sequence: CASSANPGSRWGKNIQYF. For the CDR3, the DNA is TGTGCCAGCAGCGCCAACCCGGGCTCACGCTGGGGCAAAAACATTCAGTACTTC.

This clonotype was counted only a few times. The chain recombines TRBV20-1 with TRBJ1-1; 7 bases match TRBD1. V lost 6 bases and J lost 2; bases outside the gene matches: 6. The CDR3 contains 13 residues. CDR1 is DFQATT, CDR2 SNEGSKA, per germline (reference sequence). CDR3 nucleotide sequence: TGCAGTGCCACCAGGGACAGCAACACTGAAGCTTTCTTT. It translates to CSATRDSNTEAFF.

The chain recombines TRBV20-1 with TRBJ1-3; no clear D gene. The germline CDR1 and CDR2 sequences are DFQATT and SNEGSKA (reference sequence). The CDR3 is made up of 15 amino acids. Trimming removed 0 bases from V and 0 bases from J, with 9 bases in between. This chain's CDR3 is CSAREGSASGNTIYF. In nucleotides, the CDR3 is TGCAGTGCTAGAGAAGGGTCAGCCTCTGGAAACACCATATATTTT.

The V and J genes are TRBV7-2 and TRBJ2-3, with D unclear. The germline CDR1 and CDR2 sequences are SGHTA and FQGNSA. V was trimmed by 5 bases and J by 10 bases, leaving 16 bases between them. The CDR3 totals 13 residues. Here the CDR3 reads CASSVSRLDAQYF. The CDR3 coding sequence is TGTGCCAGCAGCGTGTCTAGGCTGGACGCGCAGTATTTT.

This chain connects TRBV20-1 to TRBJ2-7, with 9 bases matching TRBD2. This CDR3 has 14 residues. The germline V gene encodes CDR1 DFQATT and CDR2 SNEGSKA (reference sequence). V lost 3 bases and J lost 4; bases outside the gene matches: 7. The CDR3 nucleotides read TGCAGTGCTAGGCGGCGGGAGGGCATTTACGAGCAGTACTTC. Translated: CSARRREGIYEQYF.

This clonotype was seen only a few times. The chain combines TRBV2 with TRBJ1-2; D gene ambiguous. Trimming cost V 0 bases and J 6 bases, with 8 bases left between them. Per the germline V gene, CDR1 is SNHLY and CDR2 is FYNNEI. CDR3 length: 13 amino acids. In DNA form, the CDR3 reads TGTGCCAGCAGTGAAGCGAGGGATGATGGCTACACCTTC. It is translated as CASSEARDDGYTF.

The chain links TRBV27 to TRBJ1-2, with 7 bases identical to TRBD1. The CDR3 spans 14 residues. Germline trimming cut 7 bases from V and 3 bases from J; bases unmatched to any gene: 8. Germline V CDR1 and CDR2: MNHEY, SMNVEV (reference sequence). The CDR3 region has the DNA TGTGCCAGCAAGTCGGCAGGGGGACACTATGGCTACACCTTC. It encodes CASKSAGGHYGYTF.

This chain links TRBV4-3 with TRBJ1-4, with D hard to call. V was shortened by 0 bases and J by 0 bases, with 2 bases between the two germline ends. Per the germline V gene, CDR1 is LGHNA and CDR2 is YSLEER. This CDR3 is 14 amino acids long. The CDR3 reads CASSQDTTNEKLFF. Here the CDR3 DNA reads TGCGCCAGCAGCCAAGATACAACTAATGAAAAACTGTTTTTT.